The rows below give T cell receptor beta chains drawn from one sample of a study of shared clonotypes between healthy human individuals. Sequencing was performed with immunoSEQ multiplex PCR; in TCRdb, only in-frame clones are kept and a portion is missing. This table has roughly 810,000 clones, 96% appearing once. The sample consisted of naive CD8+ T cells sorted from blood. These receptor sequences come from a young man in good health. CDR3s include the opening cysteine and the closing phenylalanine or tryptophan. D genes are given only for firm matches. Only some rows state a clone size, as once, few, many or a class for expanded clones.

j_call | v_call | clone_size | d_call | cdr3_nt | cdr3_aa
TRBJ2-7 | TRBV5-4 | few | NA | TGTGCCAGCAGCTTGGTGGCAGGAACATCCTACGAGCAGTACTTC | CASSLVAGTSYEQYF
TRBJ2-1 | TRBV5-1 | NA | NA | TGCGCCAGCAGCTTGGTTGCGCCTAGCGATAATGAGCAGTTCTTC | CASSLVAPSDNEQFF
TRBJ2-7 | TRBV10-2 | NA | NA | TGCGCCAGCAGCCGACTAGTGGGATCCTACGAGCAGTACTTC | CASSRLVGSYEQYF
TRBJ1-5 | TRBV10-3 | NA | TRBD1 | TGTGCCATCAGTGAAACAGGGGTAAACCAGCCCCAGCATTTT | CAISETGVNQPQHF
TRBJ1-1 | TRBV6-5 | once | NA | TGTGCCAGCAGTCTTGGCACGGGGACTGAAGCTTTCTTT | CASSLGTGTEAFF
TRBJ1-5 | TRBV5-1 | NA | NA | TGCGCCAGCAGCTTGGAGCCAGGGGCAGGCAATCAGCCCCAGCATTTT | CASSLEPGAGNQPQHF
TRBJ2-7 | TRBV28 | NA | NA | TGTGCCAGCCAGGTAGGCTACGAGCAGTACTTC | CASQVGYEQYF
TRBJ2-5 | TRBV10-3 | NA | NA | TGTGCCATCAGTGAGCAAGAGACAGCCCGAGAGACCCAGTACTTC | CAISEQETARETQYF
TRBJ2-3 | TRBV6-6 | NA | NA | TGTGCCAGCAGTGACAGCGATACGCAGTATTTT | CASSDSDTQYF
TRBJ2-7 | TRBV7-7 | once | TRBD2 | TGTGCCAGCAGCCCACTAGCGGGAGACGGCGAGCAGTACTTC | CASSPLAGDGEQYF
TRBJ1-2 | TRBV28 | NA | NA | TGTGCCACCCTTTGGGGACAAAACTATGGCTACACCTTC | CATLWGQNYGYTF
TRBJ2-7 | TRBV7-8 | once | NA | TGTGCCAGCAGCCCCACCTACAGGGACGAGCAGTACTTC | CASSPTYRDEQYF
TRBJ1-4 | TRBV5-5 | once | TRBD1 | TGTGCCAGCAGCTTAGGACAGGGAGTCACCAGGGGTGAAAAACTGTTTTTT | CASSLGQGVTRGEKLFF
TRBJ2-7 | TRBV7-9 | NA | TRBD2 | TGTGCCAGCAGCTCCCCTAGCGGGAGCTCCTACGAGCAGTACTTC | CASSSPSGSSYEQYF
TRBJ2-7 | TRBV5-1 | NA | NA | TGCGCCAGCAAGATAGGCGGAGTAACCTACGAGCAGTACTTC | CASKIGGVTYEQYF